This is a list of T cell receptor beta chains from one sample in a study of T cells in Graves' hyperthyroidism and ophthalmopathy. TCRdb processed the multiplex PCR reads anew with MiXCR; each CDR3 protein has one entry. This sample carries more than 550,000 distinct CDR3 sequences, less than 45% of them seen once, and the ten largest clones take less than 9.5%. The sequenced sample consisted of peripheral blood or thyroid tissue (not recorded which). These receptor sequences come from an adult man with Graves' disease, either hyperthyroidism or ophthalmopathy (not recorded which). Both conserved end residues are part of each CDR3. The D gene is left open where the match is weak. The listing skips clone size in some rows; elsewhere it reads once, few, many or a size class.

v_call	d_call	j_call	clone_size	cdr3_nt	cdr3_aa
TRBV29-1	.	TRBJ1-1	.	TGCAGCGTCGCCGACGGATGGAACACTGAAGCTTTCTTT	CSVADGWNTEAFF
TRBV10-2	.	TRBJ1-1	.	TGCGCCAGCAAGCCCGGGAGGAACACTGAAGCTTTCTTT	CASKPGRNTEAFF
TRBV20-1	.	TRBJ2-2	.	TGCAGTGCTAGAGGGACTGTTAACACCGGGGAGCTGTTTTTT	CSARGTVNTGELFF
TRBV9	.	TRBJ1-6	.	TGTGCCAGCAGCGTAGTGAGAGGAGAGGGGATGAATTCACCCCTCCACTTT	CASSVVRGEGMNSPLHF
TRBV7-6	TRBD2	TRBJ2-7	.	TGTGCCAGCAGCCAGAGCGGGGGGGCCCTTTTCAACGAGCAGTACTTC	CASSQSGGALFNEQYF
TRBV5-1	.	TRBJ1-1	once	TGCGCCAGCAGCGCGACCGGAGCTTTCTTT	CASSATGAFF
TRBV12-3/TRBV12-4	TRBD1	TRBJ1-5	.	TGTGCCAGCGTTGGACAGGGGAATCAGCCCCAGCATTTT	CASVGQGNQPQHF
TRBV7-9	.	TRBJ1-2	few	TGTGCCAGCAGCTTAAACAGTCCTGTCTATGGCTACACCTTC	CASSLNSPVYGYTF
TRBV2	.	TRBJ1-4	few	TGTGCCAGCAGCCAGGGAGGAAGATTAAATGAAAAACTGTTTTTT	CASSQGGRLNEKLFF
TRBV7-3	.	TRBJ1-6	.	TGTGCCAGCAGTGCCTCGGCAGGGTCGGCTAATTCACCCCTCCACTTT	CASSASAGSANSPLHF
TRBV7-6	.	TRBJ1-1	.	TGTGCCAGCAGCTTGGGCGGGGGGGCCGGCGCTTTCTTT	CASSLGGGAGAFF
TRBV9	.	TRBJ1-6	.	TGTGCCAGCAGCGTAGATAACAACTATAATTCACCCCTCCACTTT	CASSVDNNYNSPLHF
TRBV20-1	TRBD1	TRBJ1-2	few	TGCAGTGCTAGGCCCCAGGACAGGACCAACTATGGCTACACCTTC	CSARPQDRTNYGYTF
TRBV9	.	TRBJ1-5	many	TGTGCCAGCAGCGTATCGGGGCAGAGCAATCAGCCCCAGCATTTT	CASSVSGQSNQPQHF
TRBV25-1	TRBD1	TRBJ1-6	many	TGTGCCAGCAGTTACAGGGGGACAGGGGTTAATTCACCCCTCCACTTT	CASSYRGTGVNSPLHF
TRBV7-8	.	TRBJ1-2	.	TGTGCCAGCCAAGTGGGAAACTATGGCTACACCTTC	CASQVGNYGYTF
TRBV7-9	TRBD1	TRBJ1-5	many	TGTGCCAGCAGCTTAGCGGGGACAGGCGCCCAGCATTTT	CASSLAGTGAQHF
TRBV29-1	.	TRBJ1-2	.	TGCAGCGCCCCGGGGGGTGGCTACACCTTC	CSAPGGGYTF
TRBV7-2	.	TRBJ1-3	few	TGTGCCAGCAGCTCACCGGACACGTACTCTGGAAACACCATATATTTT	CASSSPDTYSGNTIYF
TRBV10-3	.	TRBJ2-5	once	TGTGCCATCAGTGAGTTCCGGACTAACCAAGAGACCCAGTACTTC	CAISEFRTNQETQYF
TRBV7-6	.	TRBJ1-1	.	TGTGCTAGCAGGAGGGGCAGGGCTGGAACTTCCTTT	CASRRGRAGTSF
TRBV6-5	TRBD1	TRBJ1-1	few	TGTGCCAGCAGTGAACCTGGACAGGGCGCTTTCTTT	CASSEPGQGAFF
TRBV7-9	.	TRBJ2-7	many	TGTGCCAGCAGCTTAGCGGGAACAAACTACGAGCAGTACTTC	CASSLAGTNYEQYF
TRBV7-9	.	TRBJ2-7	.	TGTGCCAGCAGCCTCCAGCGGGCGCAGTTTGACGAGCAGTACTTC	CASSLQRAQFDEQYF
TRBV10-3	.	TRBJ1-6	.	TGTGCCATCTCCGGACTCCAACACTTT	CAISGLQHF
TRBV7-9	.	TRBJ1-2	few	TGTGCCAGCAGCCGAAGAACAACAGGGAACTATGGCTACACCTTC	CASSRRTTGNYGYTF
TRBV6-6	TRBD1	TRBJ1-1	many	TGTGCCAGCAGAGACAGGGGAGGCACTGAAGCTTTCTTT	CASRDRGGTEAFF
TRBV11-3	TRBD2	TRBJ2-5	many	TGTGCCAGCAGCTCGTTAGCGGGCCAAGAGACCCAGTACTTC	CASSSLAGQETQYF
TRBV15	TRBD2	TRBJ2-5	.	TGTGCCACCAGCAGAGGAACTAGCGGGAACCGTGAGACCCAGTACTTC	CATSRGTSGNRETQYF
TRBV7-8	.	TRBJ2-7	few	TGTGCCAGCAGCGAGAATCCGGTCGATTTGGGGGAGCAGTACTTC	CASSENPVDLGEQYF
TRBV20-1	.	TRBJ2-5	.	TGCAGTGCTAGAGATAGCGCCAGGGGAGTTCGAGAGACCCAGTACTTC	CSARDSARGVRETQYF
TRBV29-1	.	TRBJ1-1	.	TGCAGCGCCTGGGAGGCGCAGCTGCCCACTGAAGCTTTCTTT	CSAWEAQLPTEAFF
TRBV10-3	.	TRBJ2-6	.	TGTGCCAGCAGTTTCCAGAGCTCTGGGGCCAACGTCCTGACTTTC	CASSFQSSGANVLTF
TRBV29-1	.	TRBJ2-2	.	TGCAGCGTTGTCTTGAAGGGGACATATGTCACCGGGGAGCTGTTTTTT	CSVVLKGTYVTGELFF
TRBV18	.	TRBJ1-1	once	TGTGCCAGCTCACCTATTGGGACGGCCAACACTGAAGCTTTCTTT	CASSPIGTANTEAFF
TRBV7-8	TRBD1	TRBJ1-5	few	TGTGCCAGCAGCTACCAGGGGGCCAATCAGCCCCAGCATTTT	CASSYQGANQPQHF
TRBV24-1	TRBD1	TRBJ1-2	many	TGTGCCACCAGTGATCGTAGGACAGGGCATGGCTACACCTTC	CATSDRRTGHGYTF
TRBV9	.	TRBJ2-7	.	TGTGCCAGCAGCGTTGTGTGGGGGTACGAGCAGTACTTC	CASSVVWGYEQYF
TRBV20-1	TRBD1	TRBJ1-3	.	TGCAGTGCTAGAGCCGAGGACAGGGCATACACCATATATTTT	CSARAEDRAYTIYF
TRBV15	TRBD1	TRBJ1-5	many	TGTGCCACCAGCAGAGAGAGAGGACAGGGTTGGCAGCCCCAGCATTTT	CATSRERGQGWQPQHF
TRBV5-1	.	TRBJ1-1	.	TGCGCCAGCAGCTCGGGACATCGAGGTACTGAAGCTTTCTTT	CASSSGHRGTEAFF
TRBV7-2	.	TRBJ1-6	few	TGTGCCAGCAGCTTAATCATAAACTATAATTCACCCCTCCACTTT	CASSLIINYNSPLHF
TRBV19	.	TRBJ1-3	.	TGTGCCAGTAGTATACTCGGGGCTCTGGCTGGAAACACCATATATTTT	CASSILGALAGNTIYF
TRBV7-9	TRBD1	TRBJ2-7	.	TGTGCCAGCAGCGACTACAGGGGCGCCTACGAGCAGTACTTC	CASSDYRGAYEQYF
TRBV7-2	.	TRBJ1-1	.	TGTGCCAGCAGACCCACAGGGACCTACACTGAAGCTTTCTTT	CASRPTGTYTEAFF
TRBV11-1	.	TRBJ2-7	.	TGTGCCAGCAGTGACCGGCAAGGGGAGCAGTACTTC	CASSDRQGEQYF
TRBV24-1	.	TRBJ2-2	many	TGTGCCACCAGTGATTTGAGAGGCAGGGGAAGTCACGGGGAGCTGTTTTTT	CATSDLRGRGSHGELFF